This is a list of T cell receptor beta chains from one sample in a study of blood T cell repertoires in COVID-19. Assay used: immunoSEQ multiplex PCR; TCRdb lists only in-frame clones, some missing. The sample contains about 270,000 clones, 80% to 90% of which appear only once. Sequencing was done on a sample of peripheral blood. The receptor source for this set is an older woman with acute or convalescent COVID-19. The CDR3 runs from the conserved cysteine through the conserved F or W. A D gene is named only where the DNA matches it firmly. A clone size is listed for some rows: how often the clone was seen (once, few, many), or a class if it is expanded.

V: TRBV2
D: .
size: .
J: TRBJ1-2
CDR3: CASQRQGGLGYTF
DNA: TGTGCCAGCCAGAGGCAGGGCGGTCTTGGCTACACCTTC

V: TRBV4-2
D: TRBD1
size: few
J: TRBJ1-2
CDR3: CATGRTGQGHYGYTF
DNA: TGTGCCACCGGTAGGACTGGACAGGGGCACTATGGCTACACCTTC

V: TRBV20-1
D: TRBD1
size: .
J: TRBJ2-3
CDR3: CSASYRGQGDTQYF
DNA: TGCAGTGCTAGTTACAGGGGGCAGGGAGATACGCAGTATTTT

V: TRBV11-2
D: .
size: .
J: TRBJ2-1
CDR3: CASSSAYNEQFF
DNA: TGTGCCAGCAGCTCGGCCTACAATGAGCAGTTCTTC

V: TRBV9
D: .
size: .
J: TRBJ2-7
CDR3: CASSGPGVREQYF
DNA: TGTGCCAGCAGCGGTCCGGGGGTACGGGAGCAGTACTTC

V: TRBV5-1
D: .
size: .
J: TRBJ1-2
CDR3: CASSTGGAAIYGYTF
DNA: TGCGCCAGCAGCACCGGGGGGGCCGCAATCTATGGCTACACCTTC

V: TRBV4-1
D: .
size: .
J: TRBJ2-7
CDR3: CASSQFSSSYEQYF
DNA: TGCGCCAGCAGCCAATTCTCCTCTTCCTACGAGCAGTACTTC

V: TRBV20-1
D: .
size: .
J: TRBJ1-5
CDR3: CSASTQGGMSNQPQHF
DNA: TGCAGTGCTAGTACCCAGGGAGGGATGAGCAATCAGCCCCAGCATTTT

V: TRBV2
D: TRBD2
size: .
J: TRBJ2-1
CDR3: CASSKGQRLASEQFF
DNA: TGTGCCAGCAGTAAGGGCCAGCGACTAGCTTCTGAGCAGTTCTTC

V: TRBV19
D: TRBD1
size: once
J: TRBJ2-3
CDR3: CASSVSGTGGADTQYF
DNA: TGTGCCAGTAGTGTCTCCGGGACAGGGGGCGCAGATACGCAGTATTTT

V: TRBV2
D: TRBD1
size: .
J: TRBJ2-3
CDR3: CASSEGQGRTDTQYF
DNA: TGTGCCAGCAGTGAAGGACAGGGTCGCACAGATACGCAGTATTTT

V: TRBV3-1/TRBV3-2
D: .
size: few
J: TRBJ2-7
CDR3: CASSQSEQYF
DNA: TGTGCCAGCAGCCAGAGCGAGCAGTACTTC

V: TRBV19
D: TRBD1
size: once
J: TRBJ1-1
CDR3: CASRPTDRGKGGTEAFF
DNA: TGTGCCAGTAGACCCACGGACAGGGGAAAAGGGGGCACTGAAGCTTTCTTT

V: TRBV12-3/TRBV12-4
D: .
size: .
J: TRBJ2-5
CDR3: CASSLSETQYF
DNA: TGTGCCAGCAGTCTTAGTGAGACCCAGTACTTC

V: TRBV5-1
D: TRBD1
size: .
J: TRBJ2-7
CDR3: CASSRGDRSSYEQYF
DNA: TGCGCCAGCAGCAGAGGGGACAGAAGCTCCTACGAGCAGTACTTC

V: TRBV28
D: .
size: once
J: TRBJ1-5
CDR3: CASSLTRQAGQPQHF
DNA: TGTGCCAGCAGTCTCACCCGACAGGCGGGTCAGCCCCAGCATTTT

V: TRBV7-8
D: .
size: .
J: TRBJ1-5
CDR3: CASRQVGDNQPQHF
DNA: TGTGCCAGCAGACAGGTCGGAGACAATCAGCCCCAGCATTTT

V: TRBV20-1
D: .
size: .
J: TRBJ1-1
CDR3: CSASVAAEAFF
DNA: TGCAGTGCTAGCGTAGCTGCTGAAGCTTTCTTT